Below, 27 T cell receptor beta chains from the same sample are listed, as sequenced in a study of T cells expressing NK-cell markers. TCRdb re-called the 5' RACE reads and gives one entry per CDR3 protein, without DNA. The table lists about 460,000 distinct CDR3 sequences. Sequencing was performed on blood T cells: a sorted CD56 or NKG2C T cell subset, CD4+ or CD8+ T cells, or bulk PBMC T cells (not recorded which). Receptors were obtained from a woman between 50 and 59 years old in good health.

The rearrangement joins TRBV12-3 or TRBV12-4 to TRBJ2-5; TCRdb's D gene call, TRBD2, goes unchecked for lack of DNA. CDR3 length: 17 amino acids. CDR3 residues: CASSFQLSGRVQETQYF.

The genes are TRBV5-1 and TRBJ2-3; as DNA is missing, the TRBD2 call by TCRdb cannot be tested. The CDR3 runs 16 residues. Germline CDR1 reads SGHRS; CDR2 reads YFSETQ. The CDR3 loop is CASSLDPGLPTDTQYF.

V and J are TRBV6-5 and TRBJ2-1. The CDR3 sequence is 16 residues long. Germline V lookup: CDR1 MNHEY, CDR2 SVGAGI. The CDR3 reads CASSYSSGLSYNEQFF.

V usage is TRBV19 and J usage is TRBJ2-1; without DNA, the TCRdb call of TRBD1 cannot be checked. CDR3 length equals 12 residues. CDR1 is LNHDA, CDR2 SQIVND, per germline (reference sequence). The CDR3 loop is CASAGEGDEQFF.

The CDR3 region is CSARDLVTGQRRGETQYF. The V gene is TRBV20-1, the J gene TRBJ2-5; TCRdb lists TRBD1, though no DNA is available to test this call. The V gene's germline CDR1 is DFQATT and CDR2 SNEGSKA (reference sequence). CDR3 size: 18 residues.

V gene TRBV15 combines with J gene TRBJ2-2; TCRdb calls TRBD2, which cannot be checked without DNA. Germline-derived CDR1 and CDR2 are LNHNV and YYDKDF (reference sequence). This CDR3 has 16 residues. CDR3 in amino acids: CATSRGTSVHDGELFF. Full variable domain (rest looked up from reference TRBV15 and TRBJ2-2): DAMVIQNPRYQVTQFGKPVTLSCSQTLNHNVMYWYQQKSSQAPKLLFHYYDKDFNNEADTPDNFQSRRPNTSFCFLDIRSPGLGDTAMYLCATSRGTSVHDGELFFGEGSRLTVL.

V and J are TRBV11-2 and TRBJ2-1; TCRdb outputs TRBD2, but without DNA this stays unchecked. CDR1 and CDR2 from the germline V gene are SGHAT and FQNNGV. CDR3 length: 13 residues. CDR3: CASSPRGSSEQFF.

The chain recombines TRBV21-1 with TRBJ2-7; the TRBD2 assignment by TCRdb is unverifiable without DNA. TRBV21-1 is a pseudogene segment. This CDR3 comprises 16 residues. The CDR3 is CASSPKEEGFTSEQYF.

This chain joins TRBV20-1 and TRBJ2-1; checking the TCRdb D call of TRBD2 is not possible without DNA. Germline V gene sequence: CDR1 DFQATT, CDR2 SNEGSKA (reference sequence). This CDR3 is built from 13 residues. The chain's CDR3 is CSALGLNNNEQFF.

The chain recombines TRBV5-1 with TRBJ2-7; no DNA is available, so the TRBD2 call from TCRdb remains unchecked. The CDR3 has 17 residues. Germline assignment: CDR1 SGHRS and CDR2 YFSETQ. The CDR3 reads CASSSGSRTLLYYEQYF. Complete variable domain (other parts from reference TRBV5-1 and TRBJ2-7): KAGVTQTPRYLIKTRGQQVTLSCSPISGHRSVSWYQQTPGQGLQFLFEYFSETQRNKGNFPGRFSGRQFSNSRSEMNVSTLELGDSALYLCASSSGSRTLLYYEQYFGPGTRLTVT.

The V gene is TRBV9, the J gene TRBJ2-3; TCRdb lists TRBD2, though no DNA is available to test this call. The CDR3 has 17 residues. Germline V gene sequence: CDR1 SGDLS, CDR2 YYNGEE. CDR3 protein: CASSVDSTSGRGDTQYF.

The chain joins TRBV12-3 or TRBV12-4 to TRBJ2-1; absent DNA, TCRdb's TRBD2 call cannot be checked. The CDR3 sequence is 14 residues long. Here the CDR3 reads CATSYLSSYNEQFF.

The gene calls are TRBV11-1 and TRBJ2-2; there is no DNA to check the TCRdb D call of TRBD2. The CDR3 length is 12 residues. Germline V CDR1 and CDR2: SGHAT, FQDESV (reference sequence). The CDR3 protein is CATLIAGGELFF.

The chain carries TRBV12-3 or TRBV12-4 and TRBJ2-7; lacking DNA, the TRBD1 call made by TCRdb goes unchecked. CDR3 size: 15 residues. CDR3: CASSLDRDPSYEQYF.

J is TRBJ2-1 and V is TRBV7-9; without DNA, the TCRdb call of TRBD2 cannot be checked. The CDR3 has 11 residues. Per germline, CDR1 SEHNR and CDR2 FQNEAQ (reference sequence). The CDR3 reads CASSLDGGEFF.

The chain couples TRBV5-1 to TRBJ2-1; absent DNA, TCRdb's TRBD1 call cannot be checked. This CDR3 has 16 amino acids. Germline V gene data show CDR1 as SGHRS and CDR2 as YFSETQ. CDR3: CASSRSGVSSYNEQFF. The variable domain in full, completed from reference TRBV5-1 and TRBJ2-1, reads KAGVTQTPRYLIKTRGQQVTLSCSPISGHRSVSWYQQTPGQGLQFLFEYFSETQRNKGNFPGRFSGRQFSNSRSEMNVSTLELGDSALYLCASSRSGVSSYNEQFFGPGTRLTVL.

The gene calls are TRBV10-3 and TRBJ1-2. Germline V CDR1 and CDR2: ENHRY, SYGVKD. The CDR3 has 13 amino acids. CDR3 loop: CAISADGIYGYTF.

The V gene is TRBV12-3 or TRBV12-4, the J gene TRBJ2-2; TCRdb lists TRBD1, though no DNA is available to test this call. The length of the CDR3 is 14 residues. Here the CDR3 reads CASSLRTLYGELFF.

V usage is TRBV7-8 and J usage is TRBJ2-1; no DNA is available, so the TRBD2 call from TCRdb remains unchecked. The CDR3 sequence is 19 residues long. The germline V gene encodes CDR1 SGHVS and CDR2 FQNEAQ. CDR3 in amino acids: CASSSQTSGRLVSYNEQFF.

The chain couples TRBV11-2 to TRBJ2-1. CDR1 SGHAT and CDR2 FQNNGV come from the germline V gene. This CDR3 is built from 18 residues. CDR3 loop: CASSISVNSGRSYNEQFF.

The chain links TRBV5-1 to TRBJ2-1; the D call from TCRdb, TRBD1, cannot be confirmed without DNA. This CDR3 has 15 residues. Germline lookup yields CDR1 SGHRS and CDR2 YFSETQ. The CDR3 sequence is CASSFQLTGGDEQFF. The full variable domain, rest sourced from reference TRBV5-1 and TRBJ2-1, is KAGVTQTPRYLIKTRGQQVTLSCSPISGHRSVSWYQQTPGQGLQFLFEYFSETQRNKGNFPGRFSGRQFSNSRSEMNVSTLELGDSALYLCASSFQLTGGDEQFFGPGTRLTVL.

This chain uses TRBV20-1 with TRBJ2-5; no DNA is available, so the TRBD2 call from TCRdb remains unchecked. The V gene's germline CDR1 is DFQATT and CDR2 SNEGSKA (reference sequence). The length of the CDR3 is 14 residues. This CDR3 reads CSATTSGAGGTQYF.

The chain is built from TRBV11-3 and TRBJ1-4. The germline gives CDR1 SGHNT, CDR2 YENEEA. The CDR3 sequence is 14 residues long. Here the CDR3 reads CASSFEGVAEKLFF.

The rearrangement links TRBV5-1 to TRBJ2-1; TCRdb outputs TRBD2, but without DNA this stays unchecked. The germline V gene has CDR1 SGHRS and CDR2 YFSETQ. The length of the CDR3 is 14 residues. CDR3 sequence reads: CASSLFLATDEQFF.

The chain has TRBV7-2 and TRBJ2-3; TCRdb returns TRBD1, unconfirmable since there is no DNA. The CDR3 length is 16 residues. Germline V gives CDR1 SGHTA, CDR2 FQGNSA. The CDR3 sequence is CASIEGVPLGADTQYF.

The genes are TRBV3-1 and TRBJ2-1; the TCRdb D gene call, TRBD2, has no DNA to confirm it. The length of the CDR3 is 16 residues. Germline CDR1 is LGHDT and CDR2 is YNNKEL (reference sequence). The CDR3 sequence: CASSPPLAGAGNEQFF.

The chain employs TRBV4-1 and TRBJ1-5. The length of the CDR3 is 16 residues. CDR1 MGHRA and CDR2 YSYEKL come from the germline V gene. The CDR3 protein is CASSRTGGVGNQPQHF.